This is a list of T cell receptor beta chains from one sample in a study of blood T cells in healthy people across ages. In TCRdb, the 5' RACE reads were re-called with MiXCR into one record per CDR3 protein. The sample lists about 780,000 distinct CDR3 sequences, more than 35% seen once, with around 18% in the top ten. Specimen: blood. Receptors originate from an elderly man in good health. Each CDR3 is given with its conserved first and last residue. Clone size appears in some rows only: once, few, many, or a class for an expanded clone.

size: -
J: TRBJ2-5
V: TRBV5-1
CDR3: CASSLVGGMEVETQYF

size: -
J: -
V: TRBV20-1
CDR3: CRAAGQDGDEQYF

size: -
J: TRBJ2-2
V: TRBV18
CDR3: CASSPRGQAGTGELFF

size: -
J: TRBJ2-7
V: TRBV20-1
CDR3: CSASGRAGSYEQYF

size: few
J: TRBJ2-3
V: TRBV5-4
CDR3: CASSLGGTALTQYF

size: once
J: TRBJ1-1
V: TRBV18
CDR3: CASSPVVLRLNTEAFF

size: few
J: TRBJ2-1
V: TRBV29-1
CDR3: CSVGASGMRNEQFF

size: few
J: TRBJ2-1
V: TRBV27
CDR3: CASSLGQGVWDEQFF

size: once
J: -
V: TRBV11-3
CDR3: CASIYEEDEQYF

size: -
J: TRBJ2-3
V: TRBV5-5
CDR3: CASSSTQGADTQYF

size: many
J: TRBJ2-7
V: TRBV6-5
CDR3: CASSLTGLEQYF

size: few
J: -
V: TRBV7-8
CDR3: CASSLRVRDRGNIQYF

size: -
J: TRBJ1-3
V: TRBV12-3/TRBV12-4
CDR3: CASRRGWSGNTIYF

size: -
J: TRBJ1-4
V: TRBV29-1
CDR3: CSVQTTTNKKLFF

size: -
J: TRBJ2-3
V: TRBV3-1
CDR3: CASGDGVVPSTDTQYF

size: -
J: TRBJ2-7
V: TRBV7-2
CDR3: CASSLNAGTSGNEQYF

size: -
J: TRBJ1-6
V: TRBV7-8
CDR3: CASSLFPTGNNSPLHF

size: -
J: TRBJ1-6
V: TRBV4-1
CDR3: CASSQENRLGISPLHF

size: -
J: TRBJ2-2
V: TRBV27
CDR3: CASSKFTSGSANTGELFF

size: -
J: TRBJ2-3
V: TRBV20-1
CDR3: CSARDQVYNEGTQYF

size: -
J: TRBJ2-7
V: TRBV6-6
CDR3: CASGLFRERGFEQYF

size: many
J: TRBJ2-1
V: TRBV20-1
CDR3: CSARDREFSNEQFF

size: -
J: TRBJ2-7
V: TRBV2
CDR3: CASSELSREQYF

size: -
J: TRBJ1-5
V: TRBV6-5
CDR3: CASSYSGVGGNQPQHF

size: -
J: TRBJ2-3
V: TRBV7-3
CDR3: CASSLRGGDADTQYF

size: -
J: TRBJ2-7
V: TRBV3-1
CDR3: CASSQRRGLSYEQYF

size: -
J: TRBJ1-1
V: TRBV7-2
CDR3: CASRLWAPGRGSTEAFF

size: -
J: TRBJ2-6
V: TRBV24-1
CDR3: CATDTAPGANVLTF

size: once
J: TRBJ1-1
V: TRBV30
CDR3: CAWREGEARGNTEAFF

size: -
J: TRBJ2-1
V: TRBV29-1
CDR3: CSVGGREYNEQFF

size: -
J: TRBJ2-5
V: TRBV4-2
CDR3: CASSPRTGTREETQYF

size: -
J: TRBJ2-7
V: TRBV7-3
CDR3: CASSLNAGVHEQYF

size: -
J: TRBJ2-2
V: TRBV27
CDR3: CASTVVAGVNTGELFF

size: many
J: TRBJ2-3
V: TRBV20-1
CDR3: CSGKLAVRADTQYF

size: few
J: TRBJ1-4
V: TRBV25-1
CDR3: CASNRGQDATNEKLFF

size: -
J: TRBJ2-7
V: TRBV29-1
CDR3: CSVNTGTGFFNEQYF

size: few
J: TRBJ2-4
V: TRBV28
CDR3: CASQTGPQGRTKNIQYF

size: -
J: TRBJ2-7
V: TRBV20-1
CDR3: CSARVSSGVRAGDSYNEQYF

size: -
J: TRBJ2-3
V: TRBV29-1
CDR3: CSVVTGSDTQYF

size: -
J: TRBJ1-1
V: TRBV20-1
CDR3: CSAPDRGSMNTEAFF

size: -
J: TRBJ1-3
V: TRBV9
CDR3: CASSFMGQGENTIYF

size: once
J: -
V: TRBV20-1
CDR3: CSASEGDPYEQYF

size: -
J: TRBJ2-7
V: TRBV7-2
CDR3: CASSYQWTETYEQYF

size: -
J: TRBJ2-3
V: TRBV7-2
CDR3: CASSLGAVGGGTDTQYF

size: -
J: TRBJ1-5
V: TRBV11-2
CDR3: CASSPSGHRMGQPQHF

size: -
J: TRBJ2-7
V: TRBV29-1
CDR3: CSVNRPRNYEQYF

size: -
J: TRBJ2-7
V: TRBV10-3
CDR3: CAISERLGLASYEQYF

size: -
J: TRBJ2-1
V: TRBV27
CDR3: CASRNPPGLGSNEQFF

size: many
J: TRBJ2-1
V: TRBV18
CDR3: CASSPRPLAGARWAYNEQFF

size: few
J: TRBJ1-2
V: TRBV14
CDR3: CASSQRQGLGYTF